This TCR beta chain stems from a study of tumor-infiltrating lymphocytes in primary liver carcinoma. Study in general: Resecting the tumor surgically was how the patients' primary liver carcinoma was treated. Tumor lesions were T1-T3 N0M0 and spanned roughly 4 to 11 cm. Study findings and constraints: Bulk unsorted sampling precluded comparing CD4+ and CD8+ repertoires.

Unsorted whole blood supplied the blood RNA, and germline DNA was isolated too. Patients in the cohort were treatment-naive and living with chronic HBV infection. Concerning this clonotype itself: Its antigen is unknown. At one end the junction does not follow the germline gene, possibly because of a read error.

The CDR3 is made up of 18 amino acids. Germline V CDR1 and CDR2: SGHTA, FQGTGA. The investigators made TCR beta cDNA from 500 ng total RNA, using a constant-region primer. Libraries of TCR beta came from three nested multiplex PCR rounds with slightly modified ARM-PCR. The study ran its first two PCR rounds for around 10 cycles each, using TRBV1-TRBV30 forward primers and a C-beta reverse primer. TCRdb ran MiXCR on the multiplex PCR reads and lists one entry per CDR3 protein. The data show about 320,000 distinct CDR3 sequences, approximately 65% seen once. The source material was peripheral blood. The source is a middle-aged man with primary liver carcinoma and hepatitis B virus infection. J is TRBJ2-3 and V is TRBV7-3; D may be TRBD1 (7 bases). The CDR3 DNA reads as TGTGCCAGCAGCTTAATGGGGGGACAGCCGCCATACACAGATATGCAGTATTTT. It specifies CASSLMGGQPPYTDMQYF.